Below, one TCR beta chain is given with its context. Its target antigen remains unknown. Qualities for individual bases were not recorded, and no much larger clone is one base off. The data derive from a study of OX40 agonist ivuxolimab in advanced cancers. Regarding the study in general: Ivuxolimab was an agonistic, fully human IgG2 monoclonal antibody directed against OX40 (CD134), a costimulatory receptor. Of the roughly 52 dose-escalation patients, hepatocellular carcinoma was present in approximately 20, melanoma in roughly 15, renal cell carcinoma in 9 and head and neck cancer in 9. Peripheral TCRbeta sequencing was intended to test whether TCR sequence diversity was altered and clonal T-cell expansion was caused by ivuxolimab. The monotherapy dose-escalation portion (N ≈ 52 patients) of the phase I ivuxolimab trial is reported in the paper. Prior anti-PD-1, anti-PD-L1 or anti-CTLA-4 therapy was permitted, and checkpoint inhibitors had been received by about 37% of dose-escalation patients. Partial responses occurred in three dose-escalation patients, of whom one had hepatocellular carcinoma and two had cutaneous melanoma. Intravenous ivuxolimab was administered to patients every 2 weeks at six dose levels: 0.01, 0.1, 0.3, 1.5, 3 and 10 mg/kg. In the dose-escalation cohort, 82.7% of patients were male, and the mean age was about 55 years, with a range of about 20 to 90.

The trial excluded patients who had a history of autoimmune disease or who were on systemic immunosuppression. In every dose cohort, peripheral blood was drawn for TCR sequencing at baseline, cycle 4 day 1, and cycle 7 day 1. Samples came from an open-label, multicenter, first-in-human phase I dose-escalation trial of ivuxolimab. Adults with locally advanced or metastatic head and neck squamous cell, hepatocellular, melanoma or renal cell carcinoma were enrolled in the trial. Before TCR sequencing, CD4+ and CD8+ T cells were separately sorted from peripheral blood. Genomic DNA was isolated from the sorted cells so that the TCRbeta CDR3 region could be sequenced. The immunoSEQ Assay was used to sequence the TCRbeta CDR3 regions. This is the immuneACCESS table as TCRdb keeps it, with only in-frame sequences that have V and J called. A part of the clones is gone; compared with another copy, unresolved V genes explain less than half, and the rest is unexplained. The sample table contains 60,000 to 75,000 clones; only one count was recorded for about four fifths of them. In total, the top ten clones hold about 1% of the sample.

Here is what the overall study found, with its caveats: Low levels of normalized T-cell clonal expansion were also seen in some patients who did not respond. In partial responders in the 0.1-3.0 mg/kg groups, normalized peripheral clonal expansion was found to be among the lowest, especially among CD8+ T cells. At doses of 0.1 to 3.0 mg/kg, clonal expansion of both CD4+ and CD8+ T cells in blood was seen between baseline and week 6. The antigen specificity of the peripheral T cells that underwent clonal expansion was not determined. After ivuxolimab, expanded clones were on average more numerous among CD8+ T cells than among CD4+ T cells.

V is shortened by 2 bases, J by 1 base, and the region joining them spans 9 bases. For CDR1 and CDR2, the germline V gene lists KGHSH and LQKENI. The CDR3 runs 14 residues from the cysteine to the phenylalanine. The entry retains the CDR3 DNA only, 42 bases that are in frame from base 1. The sample consisted of CD4+ or CD8+ T cells sorted from blood, taken in a trial of the OX40 agonist ivuxolimab. This clonotype was obtained from an adult with an advanced solid tumor such as melanoma, head and neck, liver or kidney cancer. Recombination joined TRBV18 with TRBJ2-7, with the D gene too uncertain to name. The encoded CDR3 is CASSPDGRSYEQYF. The DNA sequence follows: TGTGCCAGCTCACCAGACGGGCGATCCTACGAGCAGTACTTC.